These T cell receptor beta chains were read from a single sample in a study of blood T cell repertoires in COVID-19. Libraries were prepared by immunoSEQ multiplex PCR; TCRdb keeps only in-frame clonotypes and omits some of them. This table holds some 40,000 clones, about 88% found once. Input material: peripheral blood. These receptors all come from a human donor in a cohort sampled during active COVID-19. CDR3s include the opening cysteine and the closing phenylalanine or tryptophan.

CASSLRTSGDYNEQFF	TRBV4-2
CASSFDSLGTDTQYF	TRBV27
CSVRAPDTQYF	TRBV29-1
CASSLSGTGAYGYTF	TRBV27
CASSVGGWTEAFF	TRBV9
CATSSSGGVWPQHF	TRBV24-1
CASRQGRSYEQYF	TRBV6-5
CASSVGTLQETQYF	TRBV9
CATSDPDWDYGYTF	TRBV24-1
CASSLGSGTYEQYF	TRBV11-2
CASSIVAGEVSGELFF	TRBV19
CASSTGRGRTYSTDTQYF	TRBV19
CASSPPTGRGYTF	TRBV7-9
CASSFTPLGGGTEAFF	TRBV27
CASSEPGQGEYGANVLTF	TRBV6-4
CATSDFNLGQGYTDTQYF	TRBV24-1
CASVSGSGEQFF	TRBV28
CASSPSRDRNNEQFF	TRBV18
CASGSGLAANEQFF	TRBV6-5
CASSLTGINEKLFF	TRBV7-6
CASSEKTDLAVSTNEQYF	TRBV10-1
CASSLLLPRRGSPSGNTIYF	TRBV28
CASTARELNAEAFF	TRBV28
CASSSLATTVNTEAFF	TRBV28
CASSSSQETQYF	TRBV28
CASSPGRGTSYTF	TRBV3-1/TRBV3-2
CASSLWSSGANVLTF	TRBV28
CASSLYPGAYEQYF	TRBV27
CASSGREGYEQYF	TRBV9